This T cell receptor (beta chain) comes out of a study of T cells in Graves' hyperthyroidism and ophthalmopathy. Background on the study: Peripheral blood was taken when the disease was first diagnosed, before any treatment began.

What was amplified from RNA transcripts were TCR beta CDR3 regions. When the TCR CDR3 underwent first-round RT-PCR, the HTBI primer set was used. MiXCR, applied by TCRdb to the multiplex PCR reads, yields one record per CDR3 protein. The sample includes more than 300,000 distinct CDR3 sequences, about 14% of them seen just once. CDR3 length: 12 amino acids. Germline V gives CDR1 GTSNPN, CDR2 SVGIG (reference sequence). V lost 5 bases to trimming and J lost 7 bases, with 15 bases between them. As concerns this clonotype: The antigen is not known.

Thyroid ultrasound and orbital computed tomography, with clinical symptoms and serum thyroxine and TRAb, informed diagnoses. Broader study findings: Most expanded thyroid clonotypes above 0.001 recurred in blood. Ophthalmopathy was told apart from stable hyperthyroidism by a 13 V-J model.

The chain is built from TRBV30 and TRBJ2-7; either TRBD1 or TRBD2 may supply D (5 bases each). The receptor's source is a woman aged 30 to 39 with Graves' ophthalmopathy. The sample comprised blood. The DNA of the CDR3 is TGTGCCTGGGGGGCAGGGACCCAAGAGCAGTACGTC. This gives the protein CAWGAGTQEQYV.